Listed below are T cell receptor beta chains from one sample, sequenced in a study of blood T cell repertoires in COVID-19. The protocol was immunoSEQ multiplex PCR, while the TCRdb copy is restricted to in-frame clones and leaves out a portion. The repertoire includes around 30,000 clones, roughly 90% of them detected once, and approximately 6.2% sits in the top ten. Input material: peripheral blood. These receptor sequences come from a human donor in a cohort sampled during active COVID-19. The CDR3 runs from the conserved cysteine through the conserved F or W. Fields, in order: J gene, D gene, clone size, V gene, CDR3 protein, CDR3 DNA. A D gene is named only where the DNA matches it firmly. Clone sizes are given selectively: once, few, many, or a class where the clone is expanded.

TRBJ2-1	TRBD2	.	TRBV7-7	CASSLGLAGGPRSEQFF	TGTGCCAGCAGCTTGGGACTAGCGGGGGGGCCGCGGTCTGAGCAGTTCTTC
TRBJ2-7	TRBD2	few	TRBV19	CASSTLAGGPTEQYF	TGTGCCAGTAGTACTTTAGCGGGGGGTCCTACAGAGCAGTACTTC
TRBJ2-5	TRBD2	.	TRBV7-6	CASSLGPSGGFQETQYF	TGTGCCAGCAGCTTAGGGCCTAGCGGGGGGTTTCAAGAGACCCAGTACTTC
TRBJ1-5	.	.	TRBV6-5	CASSLQVSNQPQHF	TGTGCCAGCAGTTTACAGGTCAGCAATCAGCCCCAGCATTTT
TRBJ1-2	TRBD1	.	TRBV30	CAGGGQGKYGYTF	TGTGCCGGGGGTGGACAGGGCAAATATGGCTACACCTTC
TRBJ1-2	TRBD1	.	TRBV4-1	CASSQEGQGTGYGYTF	TGCGCCAGCAGCCAAGAAGGACAGGGGACGGGCTATGGCTACACCTTC
TRBJ2-2	TRBD2	once	TRBV5-1	CASSLISGGAAAGELFF	TGCGCCAGCAGCTTAATTAGCGGGGGGGCTGCCGCCGGGGAGCTGTTTTTT
TRBJ2-2	.	.	TRBV7-2	CASSLVGGVGELFF	TGTGCCAGCAGCTTAGTAGGGGGGGTCGGGGAGCTGTTTTTT
TRBJ2-2	.	.	TRBV7-6	CASSLSGTGELFF	TGTGCCAGCAGCTTATCGGGGACAGGGGAGCTGTTTTTT
TRBJ2-2	.	.	TRBV7-9	CASSRLGDTGELFF	TGTGCCAGCAGCCGACTAGGGGACACCGGGGAGCTGTTTTTT
TRBJ1-2	.	.	TRBV6-5	CASTERSYGYTF	TGTGCCAGCACCGAGCGAAGCTATGGCTACACCTTC
TRBJ2-7	.	.	TRBV2	CASRAVSYEQYF	TGTGCCAGCAGGGCGGTCTCCTACGAGCAGTACTTC
TRBJ2-3	TRBD1	.	TRBV6-1	CASSEGQGAQYF	TGTGCCAGCAGTGAAGGTCAGGGGGCCCAGTATTTT
TRBJ1-2	.	.	TRBV21-1	CASTGTGVNSPNYGYTF	TGTGCCAGCACGGGCACAGGGGTTAACAGCCCAAACTATGGCTACACCTTC
TRBJ2-7	TRBD1	.	TRBV13	CASSSRQGAYEQYF	TGTGCCAGCAGCTCCCGACAGGGTGCCTACGAGCAGTACTTC
TRBJ2-2	.	.	TRBV24-1	CATSDPSSGGGYTGELFF	TGTGCCACCAGTGATCCCAGTTCGGGCGGGGGCTACACCGGGGAGCTGTTTTTT
TRBJ2-1	.	few	TRBV5-4	CASSSLGGSYNEQFF	TGTGCCAGCAGCTCACTAGGGGGCTCCTACAATGAGCAGTTCTTC
TRBJ2-6	TRBD1	.	TRBV7-2	CASSSGGYRGPPGANVLTF	TGTGCCAGCAGCTCAGGGGGATACAGGGGCCCCCCTGGGGCCAACGTCCTGACTTTC
TRBJ2-3	.	.	TRBV12-3/TRBV12-4	CASSPGSGTQYF	TGTGCCAGCAGCCCGGGGTCGGGTACGCAGTATTTT
TRBJ1-1	TRBD1	.	TRBV11-1	CASTGQGLKEAFF	TGTGCCAGCACCGGACAGGGTCTAAAGGAAGCTTTCTTT
TRBJ2-3	TRBD2	.	TRBV2	CASSVTRGGLDTQYF	TGTGCCAGCAGTGTTACGCGGGGGGGCTTGGATACGCAGTATTTT
TRBJ1-4	.	.	TRBV4-1	CASSQVAVMAATNEKLFF	TGCGCCAGCAGCCAAGTAGCGGTAATGGCGGCAACTAATGAAAAACTGTTTTTT
TRBJ1-3	.	.	TRBV3-1/TRBV3-2	CASSLSGAGNTIYF	TGTGCCAGCAGCCTCTCGGGGGCTGGAAACACCATATATTTT
TRBJ1-2	.	.	TRBV7-2	CASSPGGQGRYGYTF	TGTGCCAGCAGCCCGGGGGGGCAGGGTCGCTATGGCTACACCTTC
TRBJ1-2	TRBD1	.	TRBV7-8	CASSSGQALGYGYTF	TGTGCCAGCAGCTCCGGACAGGCTTTAGGCTATGGCTACACCTTC
TRBJ2-2	.	.	TRBV7-6	CASSLARQPGDFTGELFF	TGTGCCAGCAGCTTAGCGAGGCAGCCCGGAGACTTCACCGGGGAGCTGTTTTTT
TRBJ1-5	.	.	TRBV15	CATSREQGQFSIQPQHF	TGTGCCACCAGCAGAGAGCAGGGGCAATTTTCTATTCAGCCCCAGCATTTT
TRBJ2-5	TRBD2	.	TRBV5-1	CASCQAGGQETQYF	TGCGCCAGCTGCCAAGCGGGGGGGCAAGAGACCCAGTACTTC
TRBJ1-5	.	.	TRBV5-1	CASSLGADQPQHF	TGCGCCAGCAGCTTGGGAGCGGATCAGCCCCAGCATTTT
TRBJ2-1	TRBD1	.	TRBV6-5	CASSSYLDRGINEQFF	TGTGCCAGCAGTTCATACTTGGACAGGGGGATCAATGAGCAGTTCTTC
TRBJ1-5	TRBD1	.	TRBV19	CASLRTGTNQPQHF	TGTGCCAGTCTCCGGACAGGCACGAATCAGCCCCAGCATTTT
TRBJ1-1	TRBD1	.	TRBV25-1	CASSLSGTGTEAFF	TGTGCCAGCAGTCTGTCCGGGACAGGGACTGAAGCTTTCTTT
TRBJ2-7	.	few	TRBV14	CASSQEWADEQYF	TGTGCCAGCAGCCAAGAGTGGGCCGACGAGCAGTACTTC
TRBJ1-1	.	.	TRBV27	CASTARVGTEAFF	TGTGCCAGCACTGCCAGGGTTGGCACTGAAGCTTTCTTT
TRBJ2-3	.	.	TRBV5-1	CASSLEGGTTDTQYF	TGCGCCAGCAGCTTGGAAGGCGGAACCACAGATACGCAGTATTTT
TRBJ1-2	TRBD1	.	TRBV7-3	CASRKDRAGHYGYTF	TGTGCCAGCAGAAAGGACAGGGCGGGGCACTATGGCTACACCTTC
TRBJ2-5	TRBD1	.	TRBV7-9	CASSVTGEQETQYF	TGTGCCAGCAGCGTAACAGGGGAACAAGAGACCCAGTACTTC
TRBJ1-6	.	.	TRBV14	CASSPRVTSPLHF	TGTGCCAGCAGCCCCAGGGTTACTTCACCCCTCCACTTT
TRBJ2-3	TRBD1	.	TRBV9	CASSVALGTGGEKDTQYF	TGTGCCAGCAGCGTAGCTTTGGGGACAGGGGGCGAAAAAGATACGCAGTATTTT
TRBJ2-1	.	.	TRBV19	CASSRGSYNEQFF	TGTGCCAGTAGCCGAGGCAGTTACAATGAGCAGTTCTTC
TRBJ1-2	.	.	TRBV5-4	CASSLDGGAVYGYTF	TGTGCCAGCAGCTTGGATGGAGGGGCGGTCTATGGCTACACCTTC
TRBJ1-2	TRBD1	.	TRBV11-3	CASSLIRRQGCGYTF	TGTGCCAGCAGCTTAATTAGGAGACAGGGGTGTGGCTACACCTTC
TRBJ2-3	TRBD1	.	TRBV19	CASSPRDRGRPDTQYF	TGTGCCAGTAGTCCAAGGGACAGGGGGCGACCAGATACGCAGTATTTT
TRBJ2-1	TRBD2	.	TRBV3-1/TRBV3-2	CASSHLPHYRGGRFSNEQFF	TGTGCCAGCAGCCATCTACCCCACTACCGGGGGGGCCGGTTCAGCAATGAGCAGTTCTTC
TRBJ2-5	.	.	TRBV2	CASNQGPYQETQYF	TGTGCCAGCAATCAGGGGCCCTACCAAGAGACCCAGTACTTC
TRBJ2-2	.	.	TRBV9	CASGHTGELFF	TGTGCCAGCGGGCACACCGGGGAGCTGTTTTTT
TRBJ1-1	TRBD1	.	TRBV28	CASSITGGAGSTEAFF	TGTGCCAGCAGTATAACAGGGGGCGCAGGGAGCACTGAAGCTTTCTTT